The T cell receptor beta chain described here comes from a study of T cell changes during pregnancy in multiple sclerosis. Sequenced by immunoSEQ multiplex PCR; TCRdb stores in-frame clones only, minus some. This table holds 65,000 to 95,000 clones, approximately 95% found once. CDR3 length: 18 amino acids. Trimming took 5 bases from V and 4 from J; bases not matched to a gene: 14. CDR1 and CDR2 (germline): SGHRS, YFSETQ. Material: peripheral blood, obtained in the second trimester of pregnancy. The chain uses TRBV5-1 and TRBJ2-2; 10 positions match TRBD2. The TCR sequence derives from a female donor in good health, enrolled as a control in a pregnancy study. The CDR3 protein is CASSRTAASGSGTGELFF. In DNA form, the CDR3 reads TGCGCCAGCAGTAGGACCGCAGCTAGCGGGAGTGGCACCGGGGAGCTGTTTTTT.